Each of the 18 T cell receptor beta chains below was sequenced from the same sample in a study of CD8 T cells in Susac syndrome. RNA was extracted with the RNeasy kit, and a quantity of about 0.45 to 1 ug was reverse transcribed using random hexamers. TCRdb re-called the immunoSEQ multiplex PCR reads through MiXCR, storing one row per CDR3 protein. The sample gives fewer than 150,000 distinct CDR3 sequences, over 85% of which show up once; around 0.29% is in the top ten. The sample was CD8+ T cells from PBMCs. The receptors here all came from a human donor in good health.

The gene calls are TRBV20-1 and TRBJ2-3; TRBD2 agrees at 16 bases. The trim removed 6 bases at V and 5 bases at J, leaving 20 bases unmatched. Germline values: CDR1 DFQATT, CDR2 SNEGSKA (reference sequence). The CDR3 spans 20 residues. CDR3 in DNA: TGCAGTGCGCCGGGACGTCTGGAAGGGACTAGCGGGAGGGATATAGATACGCAGTATTTT. It yields the protein CSAPGRLEGTSGRDIDTQYF.

The V call is TRBV29-1, the J call TRBJ1-1; a possible D gene is TRBD1 (5 bases). V was clipped by 6 bases and J by 11 bases, with 16 bases between them. The CDR3 spans 11 residues. The germline gives CDR1 SQVTM, CDR2 ANQGSEA. The CDR3 region has the DNA TGCAGCGTCCCCGACAGTTACGAGGCTTTCTTT. It specifies CSVPDSYEAFF.

The chain has TRBV14 and TRBJ2-7; D may match TRBD1 or TRBD2 (5 bases each). The CDR3 extends over 12 amino acids. V was trimmed by 4 bases and J by 6 bases, leaving 10 bases between them. CDR1 SGHDN and CDR2 FVKESK come from the germline V gene. This chain's CDR3 is CASSPGRTEQYF. CDR3 coding DNA: TGTGCCAGCAGCCCGGGGCGAACCGAGCAGTACTTC.

The V gene is TRBV7-8, the J gene TRBJ2-7; 11 bases are a match to TRBD2. V dropped 4 bases and J dropped 4; count of bases not matched to a gene: 15. Per the germline V gene, CDR1 is SGHVS and CDR2 is FQNEAQ. The CDR3 covers 18 residues. The CDR3 bases are TGTGCCAGCAGCTACGGGCTTTTCGGGACTAGCGGAAAATACGAGCAGTACTTC. Protein: CASSYGLFGTSGKYEQYF.

This chain links TRBV30 with TRBJ2-6; TRBD2 aligns across 7 bases. The V and J ends lost 1 base and 1 base, in that order; junction bases with no gene match: 7. Germline V lookup: CDR1 GTSNPN, CDR2 SVGIG (reference sequence). This CDR3 spans 17 amino acids. DNA for the CDR3: TGTGCCTGGAGTGACGGGCGGGGGATATCTGGGGCCAACGTCCTGACTTTC. Its translation: CAWSDGRGISGANVLTF.

The J gene is TRBJ2-3, the V gene TRBV28; 14 bases align to TRBD2. The CDR3 is 15 amino acids. CDR1 and CDR2 from the germline V gene are MDHEN and SYDVKM. Trimming cost V 3 bases and J 9 bases; bases outside gene matches: 5. CDR3 sequence reads: CASSFRLAGGGTQYF. CDR3 coding DNA: TGTGCCAGCAGTTTCCGACTAGCGGGAGGGGGGACGCAGTATTTT. The full variable domain, completed using reference TRBV28 and TRBJ2-3, is DVKVTQSSRYLVKRTGEKVFLECVQDMDHENMFWYRQDPGLGLRLIYFSYDVKMKEKGDIPEGYSVSREKKERFSLILESASTNQTSMYLCASSFRLAGGGTQYFGPGTRLTVL.

CDR3 sequence (DNA): TGTGCCAGCAGTTTAACCCCCCAGGGGGGGACAGATACGCAGTATTTT. It is translated as CASSLTPQGGTDTQYF. The rearrangement uses TRBV28 and TRBJ2-3, with D perhaps being TRBD1 or TRBD2 (7 bases each). Deletions cut 2 bases from V and 3 bases from J, with 15 bases between. This CDR3 comprises 16 residues. The germline V gene has CDR1 MDHEN and CDR2 SYDVKM. Based on the CDR3 plus reference TRBV28 and TRBJ2-3, the full variable domain is DVKVTQSSRYLVKRTGEKVFLECVQDMDHENMFWYRQDPGLGLRLIYFSYDVKMKEKGDIPEGYSVSREKKERFSLILESASTNQTSMYLCASSLTPQGGTDTQYFGPGTRLTVL.

The genes are TRBV9 and TRBJ2-1, with a tentative D call TRBD2 (5 bases). Germline-derived CDR1 and CDR2 are SGDLS and YYNGEE. V lost 0 bases to trimming and J lost 8 bases, with 12 bases between them. There are 14 residues in the CDR3. The CDR3 sequence is CASSVASPWDEQFF. CDR3 DNA sequence: TGTGCCAGCAGCGTAGCTAGCCCTTGGGATGAGCAGTTCTTC.

This chain joins TRBV11-2 and TRBJ1-1; D remains ambiguous. Trimming removed 4 bases from V and 0 bases from J, with 12 bases in between. CDR1 and CDR2 (germline): SGHAT, FQNNGV. The CDR3 is 15 residues long. The chain's CDR3 is CASSYPQQMNTEAFF. CDR3 DNA sequence: TGTGCCAGCAGCTACCCGCAACAGATGAACACTGAAGCTTTCTTT.

V and J are TRBV19 and TRBJ2-1; D is uncertain. The V gene's germline CDR1 is LNHDA and CDR2 SQIVND (reference sequence). V shed 7 bases and J shed 5 bases, with 21 bases lying between them. The CDR3 runs 16 residues. Written as DNA, the CDR3 is TGTGCCAGTATCCCCTTTCATCGGCCGTCCCACAATGAGCAGTTCTTC. Protein product: CASIPFHRPSHNEQFF.

The chain is built from TRBV27 and TRBJ2-3; 7 nucleotides align to TRBD1. Germline CDR1 reads MNHEY; CDR2 reads SMNVEV (reference sequence). CDR3 size: 16 residues. With 5 bases clipped from V and 0 bases from J, the junction kept 8 bases outside the gene matches. CDR3 in amino acids: CASSIGTATSTDTQYF. The CDR3 bases are TGTGCCAGCAGTATTGGGACAGCCACTAGCACAGATACGCAGTATTTT.

The chain uses TRBV19 and TRBJ1-5; D not resolved. V lost 7 bases, J lost 0 bases, and 13 bases lay in between. In germline, CDR1 is LNHDA, CDR2 SQIVND (reference sequence). The CDR3 loop spans 15 amino acids. This CDR3 is CASNPDGYSNQPQHF. DNA for the CDR3: TGTGCCAGTAACCCGGACGGATATAGCAATCAGCCCCAGCATTTT.

The rearrangement uses TRBV28 and TRBJ2-3; TRBD2 aligns across 7 bases. The CDR3 is 14 amino acids. The ends lost 4 bases at V and 6 bases at J; junction bases unmatched: 7. Germline V lookup: CDR1 MDHEN, CDR2 SYDVKM. CDR3 amino acids: CASSYRLAWDTQYF. For the CDR3, the DNA is TGTGCCAGCAGTTACCGACTAGCATGGGATACGCAGTATTTT.

The genes are TRBV19 and TRBJ2-6; unclear D gene. Trimming left V 2 bases short and J 0 bases short, with 5 bases between. This CDR3 is 15 amino acids long. Germline values: CDR1 LNHDA, CDR2 SQIVND (reference sequence). CDR3 sequence: CASSITASGANVLTF. CDR3 nucleotide sequence: TGTGCCAGTAGTATAACAGCCTCTGGGGCCAACGTCCTGACTTTC.

This chain joins TRBV27 and TRBJ2-7; D is undetermined. V was cut by 7 bases and J by 0 bases, with 10 bases left in between. Germline V gene data show CDR1 as MNHEY and CDR2 as SMNVEV (reference sequence). The CDR3 is made up of 13 amino acids. This chain's CDR3 is CASISRNSYEQYF. Here the CDR3 DNA reads TGTGCCAGCATCTCCAGGAACTCCTACGAGCAGTACTTC.

The V call is TRBV27, the J call TRBJ2-1; D unresolved. Trimming cost V 5 bases and J 8 bases, with 10 bases left between them. Germline lookup yields CDR1 MNHEY and CDR2 SMNVEV (reference sequence). The CDR3 has 12 residues. As DNA, the CDR3 is TGTGCCAGCAGTCCGAAGGGCTATGAGCAGTTCTTC. Translation: CASSPKGYEQFF.

V is TRBV4-1 and J is TRBJ2-2; D might be TRBD1 or TRBD2, each matching 5 bases. This CDR3 is 17 amino acids long. Between the trimmed V and J ends, which lost 6 bases and 0 bases, there was a span of 17 bases. Germline CDR1 is MGHRA and CDR2 is YSYEKL. The CDR3 DNA follows: TGCGCCAGCAGTCCCAGAACCGGGGCGGCGAACACCGGGGAGCTGTTTTTT. Translated, it gives CASSPRTGAANTGELFF.

V is TRBV2 and J is TRBJ2-2, with TRBD2 matching over 8 bases. Germline V gene data show CDR1 as SNHLY and CDR2 as FYNNEI. The J segment lost 6 bases and the V segment lost 6 bases, leaving 12 bases of the junction unmatched. The CDR3 is 16 amino acids. CDR3 nucleotides: TGTGCCAGCAGCCTTCCCCCGGGACTAGACTCCGGGGAGCTGTTTTTT. Protein: CASSLPPGLDSGELFF.